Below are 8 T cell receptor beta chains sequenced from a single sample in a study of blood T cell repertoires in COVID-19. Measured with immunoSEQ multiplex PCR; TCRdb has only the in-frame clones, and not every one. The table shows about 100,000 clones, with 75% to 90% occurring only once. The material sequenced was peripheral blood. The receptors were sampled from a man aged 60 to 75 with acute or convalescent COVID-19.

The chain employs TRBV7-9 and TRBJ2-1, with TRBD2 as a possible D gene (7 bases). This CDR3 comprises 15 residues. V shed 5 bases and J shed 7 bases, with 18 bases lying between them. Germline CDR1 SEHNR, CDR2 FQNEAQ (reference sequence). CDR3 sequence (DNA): TGTGCCAGCAGCCCATTGGGGGGGCCTAAGAATGAGCAGTTCTTC. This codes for CASSPLGGPKNEQFF.

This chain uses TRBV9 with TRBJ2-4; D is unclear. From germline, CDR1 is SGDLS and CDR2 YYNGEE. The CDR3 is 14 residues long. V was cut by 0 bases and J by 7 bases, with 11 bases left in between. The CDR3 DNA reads TGTGCCAGCAGCGTAGTCCCCGACTTTAACATTCAGTACTTC. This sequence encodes CASSVVPDFNIQYF.

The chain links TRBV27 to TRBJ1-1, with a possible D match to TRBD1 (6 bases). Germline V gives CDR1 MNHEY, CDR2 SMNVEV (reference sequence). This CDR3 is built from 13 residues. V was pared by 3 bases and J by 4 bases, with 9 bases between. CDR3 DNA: TGTGCCAGCAGTTTGGGACACCGCACTGAAGCTTTCTTT. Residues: CASSLGHRTEAFF.

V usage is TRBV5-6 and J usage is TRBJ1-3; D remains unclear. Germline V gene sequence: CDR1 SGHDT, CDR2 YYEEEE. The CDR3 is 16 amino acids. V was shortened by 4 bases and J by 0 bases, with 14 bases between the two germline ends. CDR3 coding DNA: TGTGCCAGCAGCCCTGCGGGCCCTATCTCTGGAAACACCATATATTTT. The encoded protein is CASSPAGPISGNTIYF.

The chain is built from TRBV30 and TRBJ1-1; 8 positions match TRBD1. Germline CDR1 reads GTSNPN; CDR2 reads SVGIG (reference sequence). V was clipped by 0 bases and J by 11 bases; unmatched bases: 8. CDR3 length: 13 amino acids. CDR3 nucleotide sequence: TGTGCCTGGAGTGTAGCAGGGGGCAGGCACGCTTTCTTT. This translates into CAWSVAGGRHAFF.

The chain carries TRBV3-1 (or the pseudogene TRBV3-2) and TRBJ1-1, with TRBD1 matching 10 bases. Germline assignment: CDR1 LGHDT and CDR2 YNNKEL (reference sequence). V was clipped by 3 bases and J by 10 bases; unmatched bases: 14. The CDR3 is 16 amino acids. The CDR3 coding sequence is TGTGCCAGCAGCCACTTACAACGACAGGGGGCTATGGGAGCTTTCTTT. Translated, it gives CASSHLQRQGAMGAFF.

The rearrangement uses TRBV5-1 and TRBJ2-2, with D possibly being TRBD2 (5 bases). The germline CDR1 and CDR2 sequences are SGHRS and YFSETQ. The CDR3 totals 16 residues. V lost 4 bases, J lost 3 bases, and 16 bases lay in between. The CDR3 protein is CASSPVAIGDTGELFF. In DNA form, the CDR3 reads TGCGCCAGCAGCCCGGTAGCGATAGGCGACACCGGGGAGCTGTTTTTT.

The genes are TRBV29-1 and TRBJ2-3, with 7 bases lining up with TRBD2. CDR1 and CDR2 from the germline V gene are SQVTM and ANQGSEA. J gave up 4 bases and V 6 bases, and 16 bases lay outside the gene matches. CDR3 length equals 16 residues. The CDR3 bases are TGCAGCGTACTAGGGGTAGTTCAGCGGGAAGCAGATACGCAGTATTTT. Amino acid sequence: CSVLGVVQREADTQYF.